Listed here are 25 T cell receptor beta chains from one sample, sequenced in a study of T cell responses to AZD1222 COVID-19 vaccine (dated by TCRdb to about 2021). Libraries were constructed by the immunoSEQ multiplex PCR assay. TCRdb holds this immuneACCESS table with in-frame rearrangements only. Some clones are missing; in checked studies, unresolved V genes explain under half, and the rest has no known cause. In all, the sample holds around 160,000 clones, and around 89% of those were seen once. Jointly, the top ten make up 4.5% to 6.5% of the sample. The sample's time point label, decoded: baseline before first vaccination. The source material was peripheral blood, sampled on day 0 of AZD1222 vaccination. Receptor source: an adult in good health.

The gene calls are TRBV5-4 and TRBJ2-1, with D tentatively TRBD1 (6 bases). This CDR3 is 14 amino acids long. V was shortened by 1 base and J by 6 bases, with 11 bases between the two germline ends. Germline V lookup: CDR1 SGHNT, CDR2 YYREEE (reference sequence). CDR3 loop: CASSLFTGFNEQFF. CDR3 DNA: TGTGCCAGCAGCTTGTTCACAGGGTTCAATGAGCAGTTCTTC.

The CDR3 nucleotides are TGTGCCAGCAGTTTAACCAGGGTTTCGGCACCCCTCCACTTT. It translates to CASSLTRVSAPLHF. V is TRBV28 and J is TRBJ1-6; D possibly corresponds to TRBD1 (5 bases). Trimming stripped 2 bases from V and 11 bases from J, with 13 bases between. The CDR3 contains 14 residues. The V gene's germline CDR1 is MDHEN and CDR2 SYDVKM.

The chain links TRBV5-4 to TRBJ1-1; perhaps TRBD1 as D (6 bases). Deletions cut 4 bases from V and 5 bases from J, with 15 bases between. The CDR3 consists of 14 residues. The germline V gene has CDR1 SGHNT and CDR2 YYREEE (reference sequence). In nucleotides, the CDR3 is TGTGCCAGCAGCGAGAATGCAGGGGTTACTGAAGCTTTCTTT. As protein: CASSENAGVTEAFF.

This chain connects TRBV5-1 to TRBJ2-1, with 10 bases fitting TRBD2. V shed 5 bases and J 8 bases; nucleotides not matched to a gene: 7. This CDR3 comprises 14 residues. Germline V lookup: CDR1 SGHRS, CDR2 YFSETQ. CDR3 bases: TGCGCCAGCAGGCCCAGCGGGAGGGCCTATGAGCAGTTCTTC. It codes for CASRPSGRAYEQFF.

For this clone: Other DNA sequences from this sample encode an identical CDR3 as well. The chain couples TRBV12-3 or TRBV12-4 to TRBJ2-1; no firm D call. V lost 2 bases, J lost 7 bases, and 6 bases lay in between. The CDR3 is made up of 12 amino acids. The CDR3 loop reads CASSLFGNEQFF. The DNA for the CDR3 is TGTGCCAGCAGTTTATTTGGGAATGAGCAGTTCTTC.

This chain joins TRBV5-1 and TRBJ2-7, with 12 bases lining up with TRBD1. V gave up 0 bases and J gave up 6 bases; unmatched junction bases: 7. The CDR3 is made up of 16 amino acids. Germline-derived CDR1 and CDR2 are SGHRS and YFSETQ. This CDR3 reads CASSLAPGTGGIEQYF. CDR3 bases: TGCGCCAGCAGCTTGGCCCCCGGGACAGGGGGCATCGAGCAGTACTTC.

V usage is TRBV14 and J usage is TRBJ2-3; the D is unclear. Trimming took 0 bases from V and 3 from J, leaving 16 bases between them. Germline values: CDR1 SGHDN, CDR2 FVKESK. The CDR3 extends over 17 amino acids. The CDR3 reads CASSQDLPVLPTDTQYF. The CDR3 DNA reads TGTGCCAGCAGCCAAGACCTACCGGTACTACCAACAGATACGCAGTATTTT.

The rearrangement joins TRBV7-3 to TRBJ2-1, with 7 bases that match TRBD2. This CDR3 has 15 residues. Germline V gene data show CDR1 as SGHTA and CDR2 as FQGTGA. The V and J ends lost 4 bases and 4 bases, in that order; junction bases with no gene match: 7. In nucleotides, the CDR3 is TGTGCCAGCAGCTGGGCTAGCGGATCGTACAATGAGCAGTTCTTC. Translation: CASSWASGSYNEQFF.

This clone was counted once. CDR3 in DNA: TGCGCCAGCAGCCAAGATTTCGGGACTAGCGAGAACGAGCAGTACTTC. It codes for CASSQDFGTSENEQYF. The V gene is TRBV4-3, the J gene TRBJ2-7; 10 bases line up with TRBD2. The V and J ends lost 0 bases and 5 bases, in that order; junction bases with no gene match: 7. The germline CDR1 and CDR2 sequences are LGHNA and YSLEER. The CDR3 runs to 16 residues.

J is TRBJ2-7 and V is TRBV11-3; D perhaps matches TRBD2 (6 bases). From germline, CDR1 is SGHNT and CDR2 YENEEA. This CDR3 has 13 amino acids. Trimming pared 3 bases from V and 3 bases from J, leaving 9 bases between. The CDR3 loop reads CASSFGLRYEQYF. CDR3 nucleotides: TGTGCCAGCAGCTTCGGACTACGCTACGAGCAGTACTTC.

The rearrangement joins TRBV9 to TRBJ1-2; the D gene is possibly TRBD1 (5 bases). Between the trimmed V and J ends, which lost 2 bases and 7 bases, there was a span of 15 bases. The V gene's germline CDR1 is SGDLS and CDR2 YYNGEE. The CDR3 is 14 residues long. CDR3 amino acids: CASSVEQGISGYTF. DNA of the CDR3: TGTGCCAGCAGCGTCGAGCAGGGAATATCTGGCTACACCTTC.

The chain combines TRBV9 with TRBJ2-7; TRBD2 aligns across 13 bases. The CDR3 loop spans 17 amino acids. The germline gives CDR1 SGDLS, CDR2 YYNGEE. The trim removed 0 bases at V and 2 bases at J, leaving 5 bases unmatched. CDR3: CASSVGTSGSLPYEQYF. CDR3 in DNA: TGTGCCAGCAGCGTAGGGACTAGCGGGAGCCTCCCCTACGAGCAGTACTTC.

The chain couples TRBV5-3 to TRBJ2-7, with D possibly TRBD2 on 5 matching bases. TRBV5-3 falls under the ORF class, with uncertain function. The CDR3 is 15 residues long. V lost 4 bases to trimming and J lost 0 bases, with 14 bases between them. This chain's CDR3 is CARSRTGYHSYEQYF. The CDR3 DNA reads TGTGCCAGAAGCAGAACGGGATACCACTCCTACGAGCAGTACTTC.

J is TRBJ1-6 and V is TRBV7-2; no clear D gene. The CDR3 contains 12 residues. CDR1 and CDR2 (germline): SGHTA, FQGNSA. V lost 3 bases, J lost 10 bases, and 7 bases lay in between. The DNA for the CDR3 is TGTGCCAGCAGCTTTGCAGGATCACCCCTCCACTTT. Encoded protein: CASSFAGSPLHF.

V is TRBV10-3 and J is TRBJ2-7; TRBD1 matches 8 bases. The CDR3 spans 15 residues. Trimming removed 6 bases from V and 4 bases from J; junction bases left unmatched: 11. Germline V gene sequence: CDR1 ENHRY, CDR2 SYGVKD. The CDR3 DNA follows: TGTGCCATCAGGGAGAGGTCAGGGGGCGAGTACGAGCAGTACTTC. It translates to CAIRERSGGEYEQYF.

The chain uses TRBV9 and TRBJ2-2, with D perhaps TRBD1 or TRBD2 (5 bases each). Deletions cut 2 bases from V and 2 bases from J, with 13 bases between. The CDR3 length is 16 residues. Germline CDR1 reads SGDLS; CDR2 reads YYNGEE. CDR3 in DNA: TGTGCCAGCAGCGTGCTTGGGACGGTCAACACCGGGGAGCTGTTTTTT. Translation gives CASSVLGTVNTGELFF.

The rearrangement uses TRBV6-4 and TRBJ1-6; the match to TRBD1 covers 9 bases. The V and J ends lost 4 bases and 7 bases, in that order; junction bases with no gene match: 17. The CDR3 covers 19 residues. Germline loops: CDR1 MRHNA, CDR2 SNTAGT. The CDR3 coding sequence is TGTGCCAGCAGTGTTCGGGACAGGGAGGGGTGGTTGTTGAATTCACCCCTCCACTTT. Translation gives CASSVRDREGWLLNSPLHF.

The V gene is TRBV29-1, the J gene TRBJ2-5; TRBD1 aligns across 7 bases. CDR1 and CDR2 (germline): SQVTM, ANQGSEA. The CDR3 is made up of 14 amino acids. V shed 6 bases and J 5 bases; nucleotides not matched to a gene: 12. The CDR3 sequence is CSVRPRGRGETQYF. The DNA of the CDR3 is TGCAGCGTCCGCCCGAGGGGGCGCGGGGAGACCCAGTACTTC.

The chain uses TRBV10-2 and TRBJ2-7, with 8 bases that match TRBD1. The J segment lost 1 base and the V segment lost 6 bases, leaving 5 bases of the junction unmatched. This CDR3 is built from 14 residues. Germline CDR1 is WSHSY and CDR2 is SAAADI. CDR3 residues: CASRGTGHSYEQYF. The CDR3 DNA reads TGCGCCAGCAGAGGGACAGGTCATTCCTACGAGCAGTACTTC.

CDR3: CASSYRSGAGVSYNEQFF. The CDR3 DNA reads TGTGCCAGCAGTTATAGGTCAGGAGCGGGAGTATCCTACAATGAGCAGTTCTTC. The V gene is TRBV6-2 or TRBV6-3, the J gene TRBJ2-1; 8 nucleotides agree with TRBD2. V dropped 3 bases and J dropped 1; count of bases not matched to a gene: 11. This CDR3 spans 18 amino acids. Germline values: CDR1 MNHEY, CDR2 SVGEGT.

This clone was observed a single time. The V gene is TRBV9, the J gene TRBJ1-2; 10 bases align to TRBD1. The germline V gene has CDR1 SGDLS and CDR2 YYNGEE. The CDR3 covers 16 residues. J gave up 4 bases and V 0 bases, and 6 bases lay outside the gene matches. The CDR3 here is CASSVAGTGAIYGYTF. The CDR3 DNA reads TGTGCCAGCAGCGTAGCCGGGACAGGGGCCATCTATGGCTACACCTTC. The full variable domain, in which reference TRBV9 and TRBJ1-2 provide the parts outside the CDR3, is DSGVTQTPKHLITATGQRVTLRCSPRSGDLSVYWYQQSLDQGLQFLIQYYNGEERAKGNILERFSAQQFPDLHSELNLSSLELGDSALYFCASSVAGTGAIYGYTFGSGTRLTVV.

The V gene is TRBV7-5, the J gene TRBJ2-3; the D call of TRBD2 is as the table states it, not checked on the DNA. TRBV7-5 is a pseudogene locus. The length of the CDR3 is 16 residues. CDR3 nucleotide sequence: TGTGTCAGAAGGCTAATACGGGGGACGAGCACAGATACGCAGTATTTT. It specifies CVRRLIRGTSTDTQYF.

The rearrangement joins TRBV30 to TRBJ2-1; 7 bases agree with TRBD2. V lost 5 bases to trimming and J lost 13 bases; unmatched junction nucleotides: 11. Germline V gives CDR1 GTSNPN, CDR2 SVGIG (reference sequence). This CDR3 contains 12 residues. Written as DNA, the CDR3 is TGTGCCTGGCGCGGGGGTTATTCGGGACAGTTCTTC. This gives the protein CAWRGGYSGQFF.

The rearrangement joins TRBV5-1 to TRBJ2-7; tentative D call: TRBD1 (6 bases). The V end was cut by 4 bases, the J end by 1 base, with 12 bases between. The germline CDR1 and CDR2 sequences are SGHRS and YFSETQ. This CDR3 is 14 amino acids long. Here the CDR3 DNA reads TGCGCCAGCAGCCCGAGGACAGTATCCTACGAGCAGTACTTC. It translates to CASSPRTVSYEQYF.

V gene TRBV2 combines with J gene TRBJ1-1; the D gene is possibly TRBD1 (6 bases). Germline CDR1 SNHLY, CDR2 FYNNEI. The CDR3 runs to 13 residues. V was shortened by 6 bases and J by 0 bases, with 8 bases between the two germline ends. The CDR3 sequence: CASRGTMNTEAFF. DNA for the CDR3: TGTGCCAGCAGGGGGACAATGAACACTGAAGCTTTCTTT. Combining the CDR3 with reference TRBV2 and TRBJ1-1 gives the whole variable domain EPEVTQTPSHQVTQMGQEVILRCVPISNHLYFYWYRQILGQKVEFLVSFYNNEISEKSEIFDDQFSVERPDGSNFTLKIRSTKLEDSAMYFCASRGTMNTEAFFGQGTRLTVV.